One T cell receptor beta chain is described in this entry. The data stem from a study of control samples from healthy donors and cancer patients. The CDR3 has 13 amino acids. Germline lookup yields CDR1 MNHEY and CDR2 SMNVEV (reference sequence). The V end was cut by 4 bases, the J end by 2 bases, with 8 bases between. Clones were sequenced by immunoSEQ multiplex PCR, and TCRdb holds only the in-frame ones, with some missing. Counted here are approximately 120,000 clones, 92% occurring once; the ten biggest clones make up 0.58%. Sequencing used PBMCs. The V call is TRBV27, the J call TRBJ1-2, with D unclear. The sequence was obtained from an older man with head and neck cancer. CDR3: CASSSIGNYGYTF. The CDR3 region has the DNA TGTGCCAGCAGTTCGATAGGGAACTATGGCTACACCTTC.